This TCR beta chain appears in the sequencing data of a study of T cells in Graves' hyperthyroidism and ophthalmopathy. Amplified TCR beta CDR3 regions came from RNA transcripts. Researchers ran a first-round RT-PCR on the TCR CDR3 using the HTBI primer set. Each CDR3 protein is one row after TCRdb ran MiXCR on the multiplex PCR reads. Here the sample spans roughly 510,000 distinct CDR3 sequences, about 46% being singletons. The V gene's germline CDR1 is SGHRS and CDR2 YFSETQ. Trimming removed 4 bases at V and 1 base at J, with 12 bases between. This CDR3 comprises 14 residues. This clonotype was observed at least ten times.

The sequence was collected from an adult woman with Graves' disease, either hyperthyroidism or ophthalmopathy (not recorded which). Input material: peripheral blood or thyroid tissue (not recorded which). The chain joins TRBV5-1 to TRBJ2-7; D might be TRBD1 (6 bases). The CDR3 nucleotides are TGCGCCAGCAGCCCCCAGGGGAGTTCCTACGAGCAGTACTTC. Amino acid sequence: CASSPQGSSYEQYF.